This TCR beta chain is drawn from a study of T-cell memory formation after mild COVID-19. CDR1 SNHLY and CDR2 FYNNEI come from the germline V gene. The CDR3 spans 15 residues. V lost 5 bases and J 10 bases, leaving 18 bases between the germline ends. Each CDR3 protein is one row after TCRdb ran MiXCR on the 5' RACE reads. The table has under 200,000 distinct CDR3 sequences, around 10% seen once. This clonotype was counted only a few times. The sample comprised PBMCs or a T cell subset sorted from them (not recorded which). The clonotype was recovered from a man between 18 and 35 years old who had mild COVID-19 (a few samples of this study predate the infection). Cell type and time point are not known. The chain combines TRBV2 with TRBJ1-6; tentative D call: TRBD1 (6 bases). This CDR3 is CASSQTGRRASPLHF. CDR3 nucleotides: TGTGCCAGCAGTCAAACAGGGAGGAGGGCCTCACCCCTCCACTTT.